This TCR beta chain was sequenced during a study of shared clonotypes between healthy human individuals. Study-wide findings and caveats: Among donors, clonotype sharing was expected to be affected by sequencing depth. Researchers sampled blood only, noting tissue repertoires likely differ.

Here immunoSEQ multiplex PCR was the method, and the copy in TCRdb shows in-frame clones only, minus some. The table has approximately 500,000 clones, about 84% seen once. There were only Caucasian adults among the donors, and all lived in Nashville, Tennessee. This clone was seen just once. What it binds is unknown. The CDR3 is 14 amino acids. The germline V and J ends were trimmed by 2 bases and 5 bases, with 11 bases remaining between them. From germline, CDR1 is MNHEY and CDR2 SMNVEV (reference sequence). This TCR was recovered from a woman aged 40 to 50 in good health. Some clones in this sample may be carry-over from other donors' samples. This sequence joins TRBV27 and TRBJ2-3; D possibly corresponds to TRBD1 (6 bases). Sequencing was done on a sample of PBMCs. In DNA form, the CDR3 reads TGTGCCAGCAGTTTAAACAGGGCCGGAGATACGCAGTATTTT. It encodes CASSLNRAGDTQYF.